What follows are 25 T cell receptor beta chains derived from one specimen sequenced in a study of blood T cell repertoires in COVID-19. Measured with immunoSEQ multiplex PCR; TCRdb has only the in-frame clones, and not every one. Of 180,000 or so clones listed, 82% are singletons. The specimen sequenced was PBMCs or T cells enriched from blood (not recorded which). The receptor source for this set is a man aged 45-60 years who had recovered from COVID-19.

V is TRBV5-4 and J is TRBJ2-7; 12 bases line up with TRBD2. J gave up 2 bases and V 4 bases, and 4 bases lay outside the gene matches. The V gene's germline CDR1 is SGHNT and CDR2 YYREEE (reference sequence). This CDR3 is built from 15 residues. The CDR3 DNA reads as TGTGCCAGCAGCCGCGGGACTAGCGGGCCCTACGAGCAGTACTTC. Residues: CASSRGTSGPYEQYF.

The chain couples TRBV3-1 (or the pseudogene TRBV3-2) to TRBJ1-2; 8 bases are a match to TRBD1. This CDR3 is 14 amino acids long. Germline V gives CDR1 LGHDT, CDR2 YNNKEL (reference sequence). The V gene end was trimmed by 5 bases and the J gene end by 5 bases; junction bases not matched to a gene: 7. This CDR3 is CASSSSQGGYGYTF. The CDR3, as DNA: TGTGCCAGCAGCAGTTCACAGGGGGGATATGGCTACACCTTC.

This clone has a handful of counts. V usage is TRBV19 and J usage is TRBJ1-4; the D gene is possibly TRBD1 (6 bases). Trimming removed 5 bases at V and 5 bases at J, with 15 bases between. The CDR3 covers 15 residues. The germline gives CDR1 LNHDA, CDR2 SQIVND (reference sequence). The CDR3 nucleotides read TGTGCCAGTAGTGCTTCCGGGACAAGGAATGAAAAACTGTTTTTT. It translates to CASSASGTRNEKLFF.

The V call is TRBV6-2 or TRBV6-3, the J call TRBJ1-5; 11 bases are a match to TRBD1. J lost 11 bases, V lost 3 bases, and 15 bases had no gene match. Germline V CDR1 and CDR2: MNHEY, SVGEGT. CDR3 length equals 17 residues. CDR3 DNA: TGTGCCAGCAGTTATGTCCTGGGACAGGGGGGGGGACTAGCCCAGCATTTT. Encoded protein: CASSYVLGQGGGLAQHF.

The V gene is TRBV6-5, the J gene TRBJ2-7, with 10 bases identical to TRBD1. The V segment lost 6 bases and the J segment 4 bases; nucleotides outside the gene matches: 6. CDR3 length equals 14 residues. Germline V gives CDR1 MNHEY, CDR2 SVGAGI. The CDR3 sequence: CASRTGGMGYEQYF. In DNA, the CDR3 is TGTGCCAGCAGGACAGGGGGCATGGGTTACGAGCAGTACTTC.

The CDR3 protein is CASSPTGGLSYEQYF. The CDR3 DNA follows: TGCGCCAGCAGCCCGACAGGGGGCCTCTCCTACGAGCAGTACTTC. This chain joins TRBV4-1 and TRBJ2-7; 10 nucleotides align to TRBD1. Germline V gives CDR1 MGHRA, CDR2 YSYEKL. Germline trimming cut 4 bases from V and 0 bases from J; bases unmatched to any gene: 3. This CDR3 is 15 amino acids long.

This clone was found once. This chain connects TRBV5-1 to TRBJ1-1; possible D gene TRBD1, 5 bases. From germline, CDR1 is SGHRS and CDR2 YFSETQ. Trimming removed 4 bases at V and 5 bases at J, with 21 bases between. This CDR3 contains 16 residues. The CDR3 coding sequence is TGCGCCAGCAGCGCTGGAACCGGGGGGATTGGGACTGAAGCTTTCTTT. Its protein product is CASSAGTGGIGTEAFF.

The chain couples TRBV5-1 to TRBJ2-3, with TRBD2 matching over 13 bases. CDR1 is SGHRS and CDR2 is YFSETQ in the germline V gene. This CDR3 is built from 17 residues. Trimming removed 4 bases from V and 0 bases from J; junction bases left unmatched: 5. CDR3 nucleotides: TGCGCCAGCAGCCCTGGGACTAGCGGGACTAGCACAGATACGCAGTATTTT. Its protein is CASSPGTSGTSTDTQYF.

The V gene is TRBV9, the J gene TRBJ1-4; 7 nucleotides agree with TRBD1. Per germline, CDR1 SGDLS and CDR2 YYNGEE. V was pared by 0 bases and J by 8 bases, with 7 bases of the junction left unmatched. The CDR3 is 15 amino acids. The CDR3 sequence: CASSVGGQGGEKLFF. The CDR3 nucleotides read TGTGCCAGCAGCGTAGGCGGGCAGGGGGGAGAAAAACTGTTTTTT.

V and J are TRBV7-9 and TRBJ2-3; 11 bases line up with TRBD2. V was clipped by 3 bases and J by 5 bases; unmatched bases: 4. The CDR3 has 15 amino acids. The V gene's germline CDR1 is SEHNR and CDR2 FQNEAQ (reference sequence). The CDR3 is CASSFSGRAEDTQYF. The CDR3 DNA is TGTGCCAGCAGCTTTAGCGGGAGGGCCGAAGATACGCAGTATTTT.

The chain has TRBV5-6 and TRBJ1-2; 8 bases align to TRBD1. Germline V gene sequence: CDR1 SGHDT, CDR2 YYEEEE. Losses at the gene ends were 4 bases for V and 6 bases for J; bases not matched to a gene: 8. The CDR3 runs 14 residues. Here the CDR3 DNA reads TGTGCCAGCAGCCAGAACGGACAGGGCCATGGCTACACCTTC. This sequence encodes CASSQNGQGHGYTF.

This chain connects TRBV24-1 to TRBJ2-3; 12 bases agree with TRBD1. This CDR3 contains 16 residues. The V gene's germline CDR1 is KGHDR and CDR2 SFDVKD. The V gene end was trimmed by 7 bases and the J gene end by 4 bases; junction bases not matched to a gene: 8. The CDR3, as DNA: TGTGCCACCAGCCCCAGGGGACAGGGGGCCCCAGATACGCAGTATTTT. Its protein product is CATSPRGQGAPDTQYF.

The chain recombines TRBV19 with TRBJ2-3; 9 bases map to TRBD2. The CDR3 has 15 amino acids. Trimming at V came to 5 bases and at J to 5 bases, leaving 8 bases not matched to a gene. Per the germline V gene, CDR1 is LNHDA and CDR2 is SQIVND (reference sequence). The CDR3 protein is CASSFFSGGVDTQYF. CDR3 nucleotide sequence: TGTGCCAGTAGTTTCTTTAGCGGGGGAGTAGATACGCAGTATTTT. Drawing the rest from reference TRBV19 and TRBJ2-3, the complete variable domain is DGGITQSPKYLFRKEGQNVTLSCEQNLNHDAMYWYRQDPGQGLRLIYYSQIVNDFQKGDIAEGYSVSREKKESFPLTVTSAQKNPTAFYLCASSFFSGGVDTQYFGPGTRLTVL.

The chain links TRBV2 to TRBJ1-3; the D is unclear. Between the trimmed V and J ends, which lost 8 bases and 0 bases, there was a span of 5 bases. The CDR3 sequence is 12 residues long. CDR1 is SNHLY and CDR2 is FYNNEI in the germline V gene. CDR3 amino acids: CASRGSGNTIYF. The CDR3 DNA reads TGTGCCAGCCGCGGCTCTGGAAACACCATATATTTT. The full variable domain, rest sourced from reference TRBV2 and TRBJ1-3, is EPEVTQTPSHQVTQMGQEVILRCVPISNHLYFYWYRQILGQKVEFLVSFYNNEISEKSEIFDDQFSVERPDGSNFTLKIRSTKLEDSAMYFCASRGSGNTIYFGEGSWLTVV.

As concerns this clone: One junction end does not reproduce the germline sequence, and a read error may be involved. V is TRBV15 and J is TRBJ2-7, with TRBD1 as a possible D gene (6 bases). Germline CDR1 LNHNV, CDR2 YYDKDF (reference sequence). The CDR3 is 14 amino acids. CDR3 sequence: CATSRDKDSRRRNF. CDR3 DNA sequence: TGTGCCACCAGCAGAGATAAGGACAGTAGGAGAAGGAACTTC.

This chain connects TRBV7-2 to TRBJ1-1; TRBD1 matches at 10 bases. This CDR3 has 13 residues. CDR1 is SGHTA and CDR2 is FQGNSA in the germline V gene. With V trimmed by 1 base and J by 8 bases, 1 base remained unmatched. CDR3 nucleotide sequence: TGTGCCAGCAGCTTAGGGGGACAGGGGGAAGCTTTCTTT. Its translation is CASSLGGQGEAFF.

This clone was recorded a few times. The chain carries TRBV5-1 and TRBJ2-1; TRBD2 aligns across 14 bases. This CDR3 comprises 15 residues. Germline CDR1 is SGHRS and CDR2 is YFSETQ. V shed 4 bases, J shed 5 bases, and the junction held 2 bases outside the gene matches. The DNA of the CDR3 is TGCGCCAGCAGCCAGACTAGCGGGGGGGACAATGAGCAGTTCTTC. It yields the protein CASSQTSGGDNEQFF.

The rearrangement joins TRBV7-3 to TRBJ2-2, with 9 nucleotides matching TRBD2. With 2 bases clipped from V and 5 bases from J, the junction kept 9 bases outside the gene matches. This CDR3 spans 17 amino acids. Looked up from germline, CDR1 is SGHTA and CDR2 is FQGTGA. The CDR3 loop reads CASSLGGRAFGTGELFF. The DNA for the CDR3 is TGTGCCAGCAGCTTAGGCGGGAGGGCCTTCGGGACCGGGGAGCTGTTTTTT.

The chain combines TRBV6-2 or TRBV6-3 with TRBJ1-5; 9 positions match TRBD1. This CDR3 has 15 residues. J was trimmed by 6 bases and V by 7 bases; bases with no gene match: 10. Germline CDR1 reads MNHEY; CDR2 reads SVGEGT. The CDR3 sequence is CASTPEGQGIQPQHF. CDR3 DNA sequence: TGTGCCAGCACCCCCGAGGGACAGGGAATTCAGCCCCAGCATTTT.

The genes are TRBV10-2 and TRBJ2-7; D may be TRBD2 (6 bases). Germline V gene data show CDR1 as WSHSY and CDR2 as SAAADI. CDR3 length equals 15 residues. The V and J ends lost 9 bases and 4 bases respectively, with 22 bases between them. The CDR3 loop is CASKEYPEGSYEQYF. CDR3 DNA sequence: TGCGCCAGTAAGGAGTATCCGGAGGGCTCGTACGAGCAGTACTTC.

The chain links TRBV5-1 to TRBJ2-4, with D possibly TRBD1 on 5 matching bases. The ends were cut back, 2 bases at V and 8 bases at J, with 14 bases in the middle. This CDR3 has 14 residues. In germline, CDR1 is SGHRS, CDR2 YFSETQ. CDR3 loop: CASSFVGEFDIQYF. The DNA for the CDR3 is TGCGCCAGCAGCTTCGTAGGGGAATTCGACATTCAGTACTTC.

The count of this clone is one. Other DNA sequences within the sample encode an identical CDR3. This chain connects TRBV7-9 to TRBJ1-1; D gene uncertain. This CDR3 contains 13 residues. Trimming left V 1 base short and J 5 bases short, with 8 bases between. Germline loops: CDR1 SEHNR, CDR2 FQNEAQ (reference sequence). The CDR3 spells CASSLERRTEAFF. CDR3 DNA sequence: TGTGCCAGCAGCTTAGAGCGGCGGACTGAAGCTTTCTTT. The variable domain in full, completed from reference TRBV7-9 and TRBJ1-1, reads DTGVSQNPRHKITKRGQNVTFRCDPISEHNRLYWYRQTLGQGPEFLTYFQNEAQLEKSRLLSDRFSAERPKGSFSTLEIQRTEQGDSAMYLCASSLERRTEAFFGQGTRLTVV.

This clone appeared once. The chain recombines TRBV3-1 (or the pseudogene TRBV3-2) with TRBJ2-7; TRBD1 matches at 7 bases. This CDR3 has 13 amino acids. The ends lost 2 bases at V and 8 bases at J; junction bases unmatched: 6. The germline V gene encodes CDR1 LGHDT and CDR2 YNNKEL (reference sequence). In DNA form, the CDR3 reads TGTGCCAGCAGCCAAAGACAGGGTACTCAGCAGTACTTC. Protein sequence: CASSQRQGTQQYF.

The chain uses TRBV3-1 (or the pseudogene TRBV3-2) and TRBJ1-1, with 8 nucleotides matching TRBD1. V lost 1 base and J lost 7; bases outside the gene matches: 2. The germline V gene encodes CDR1 LGHDT and CDR2 YNNKEL (reference sequence). There are 13 residues in the CDR3. In DNA, the CDR3 is TGTGCCAGCAGCCAAGGGACAGGGCTTGAAGCTTTCTTT. It translates to CASSQGTGLEAFF.

The V and J genes are TRBV5-1 and TRBJ1-6; weak D call: TRBD1 (5 bases). Germline loops: CDR1 SGHRS, CDR2 YFSETQ. This CDR3 contains 17 residues. V was trimmed by 4 bases and J by 9 bases, leaving 23 bases between them. DNA of the CDR3: TGCGCCAGCAGCCGCGGCGGCAGGGAGGTTAAAGGTTCACCCCTCCACTTT. Encoded protein: CASSRGGREVKGSPLHF.